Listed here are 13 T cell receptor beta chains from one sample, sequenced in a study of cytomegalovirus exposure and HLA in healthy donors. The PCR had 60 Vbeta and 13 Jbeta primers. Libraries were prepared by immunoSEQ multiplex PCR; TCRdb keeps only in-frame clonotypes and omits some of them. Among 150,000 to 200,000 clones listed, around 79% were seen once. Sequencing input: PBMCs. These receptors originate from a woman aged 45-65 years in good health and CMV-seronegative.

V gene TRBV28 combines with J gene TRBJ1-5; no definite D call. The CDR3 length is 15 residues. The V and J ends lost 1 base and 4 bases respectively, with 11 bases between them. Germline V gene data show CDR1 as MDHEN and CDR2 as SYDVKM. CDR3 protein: CASSLYEARNQPQHF. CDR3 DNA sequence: TGTGCCAGCAGTTTATACGAGGCGAGGAATCAGCCCCAGCATTTT.

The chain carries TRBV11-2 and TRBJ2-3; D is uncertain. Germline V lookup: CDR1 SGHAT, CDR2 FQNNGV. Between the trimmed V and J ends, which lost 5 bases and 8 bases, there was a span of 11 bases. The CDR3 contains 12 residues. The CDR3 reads CASSPSEFTQYF. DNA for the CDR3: TGTGCCAGCAGCCCCTCAGAATTTACGCAGTATTTT. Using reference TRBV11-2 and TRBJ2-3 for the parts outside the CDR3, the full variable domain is EAGVAQSPRYKIIEKRQSVAFWCNPISGHATLYWYQQILGQGPKLLIQFQNNGVVDDSQLPKDRFSAERLKGVDSTLKIQPAKLEDSAVYLCASSPSEFTQYFGPGTRLTVL.

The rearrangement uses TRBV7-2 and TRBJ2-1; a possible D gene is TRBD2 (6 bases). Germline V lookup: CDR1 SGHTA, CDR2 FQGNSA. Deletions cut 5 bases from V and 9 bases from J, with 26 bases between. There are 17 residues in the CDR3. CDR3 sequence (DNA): TGTGCCAGCAGCCCTAGGTATAGGGTAGTTACTAGCCCTGAGCAGTTCTTC. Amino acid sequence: CASSPRYRVVTSPEQFF.

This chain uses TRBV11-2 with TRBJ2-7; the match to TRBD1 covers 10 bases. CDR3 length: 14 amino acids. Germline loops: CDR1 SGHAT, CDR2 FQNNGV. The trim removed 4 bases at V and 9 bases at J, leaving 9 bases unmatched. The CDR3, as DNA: TGTGCCAGCAGCTCCCGGGACAGGGGATTGGGGCAGTACTTC. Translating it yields CASSSRDRGLGQYF.

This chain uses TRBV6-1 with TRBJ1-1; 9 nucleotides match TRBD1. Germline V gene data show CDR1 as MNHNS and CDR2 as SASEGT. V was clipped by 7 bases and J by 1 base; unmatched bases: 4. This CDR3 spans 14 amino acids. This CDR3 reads CASILDRGNTEAFF. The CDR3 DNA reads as TGTGCCAGCATACTGGACAGGGGGAACACTGAAGCTTTCTTT.

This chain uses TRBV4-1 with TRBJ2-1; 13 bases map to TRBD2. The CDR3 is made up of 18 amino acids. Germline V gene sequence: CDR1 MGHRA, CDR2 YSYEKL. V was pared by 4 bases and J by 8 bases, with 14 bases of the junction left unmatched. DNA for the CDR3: TGCGCCAGCAGCCCGACGAGGGGAACTAGCGGGGGGGCCTATGAGCAGTTCTTC. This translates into CASSPTRGTSGGAYEQFF.

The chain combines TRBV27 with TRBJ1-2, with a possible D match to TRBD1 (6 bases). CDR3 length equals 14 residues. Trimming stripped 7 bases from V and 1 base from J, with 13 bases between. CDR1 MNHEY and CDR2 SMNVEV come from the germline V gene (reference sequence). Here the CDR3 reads CASTQGLGNYGYTF. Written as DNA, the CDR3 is TGTGCCAGCACCCAGGGGCTGGGTAACTATGGCTACACCTTC.

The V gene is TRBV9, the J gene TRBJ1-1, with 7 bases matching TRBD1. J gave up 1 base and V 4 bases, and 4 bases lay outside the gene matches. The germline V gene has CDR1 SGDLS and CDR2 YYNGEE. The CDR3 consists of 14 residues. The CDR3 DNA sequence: TGTGCCAGCAGCCCCACAGGGGAGAACACTGAAGCTTTCTTT. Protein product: CASSPTGENTEAFF.

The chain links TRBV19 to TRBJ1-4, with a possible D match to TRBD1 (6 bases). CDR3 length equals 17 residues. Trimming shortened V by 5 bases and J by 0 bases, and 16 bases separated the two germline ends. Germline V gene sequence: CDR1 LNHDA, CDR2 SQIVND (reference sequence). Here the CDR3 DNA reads TGTGCCAGTAGTCGACGGACAGCTACGACAACTAATGAAAAACTGTTTTTT. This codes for CASSRRTATTTNEKLFF.

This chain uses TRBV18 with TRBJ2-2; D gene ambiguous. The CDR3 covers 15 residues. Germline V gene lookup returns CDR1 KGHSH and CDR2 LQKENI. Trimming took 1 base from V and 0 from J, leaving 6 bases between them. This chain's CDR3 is CASSPRQTNTGELFF. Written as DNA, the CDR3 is TGTGCCAGCTCACCACGCCAGACGAACACCGGGGAGCTGTTTTTT. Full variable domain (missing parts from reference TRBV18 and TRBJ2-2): NAGVMQNPRHLVRRRGQEARLRCSPMKGHSHVYWYRQLPEEGLKFMVYLQKENIIDESGMPKERFSAEFPKEGPSILRIQQVVRGDSAAYFCASSPRQTNTGELFFGEGSRLTVL.

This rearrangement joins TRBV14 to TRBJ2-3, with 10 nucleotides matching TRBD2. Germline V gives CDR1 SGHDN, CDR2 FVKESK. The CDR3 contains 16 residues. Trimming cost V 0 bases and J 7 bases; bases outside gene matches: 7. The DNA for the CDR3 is TGTGCCAGCAGCCAAGATGCCCGACTAGCGGGCTATACGCAGTATTTT. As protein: CASSQDARLAGYTQYF. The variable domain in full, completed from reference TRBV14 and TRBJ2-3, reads EAGVTQFPSHSVIEKGQTVTLRCDPISGHDNLYWYRRVMGKEIKFLLHFVKESKQDESGMPNNRFLAERTGGTYSTLKVQPAELEDSGVYFCASSQDARLAGYTQYFGPGTRLTVL.

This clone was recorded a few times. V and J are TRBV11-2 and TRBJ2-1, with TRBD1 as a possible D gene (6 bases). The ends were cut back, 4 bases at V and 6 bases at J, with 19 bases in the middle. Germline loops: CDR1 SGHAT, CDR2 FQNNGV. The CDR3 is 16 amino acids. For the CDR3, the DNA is TGTGCCAGCAGCTCGCTAACCCGTGGGGGCAGCAATGAGCAGTTCTTC. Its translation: CASSSLTRGGSNEQFF.

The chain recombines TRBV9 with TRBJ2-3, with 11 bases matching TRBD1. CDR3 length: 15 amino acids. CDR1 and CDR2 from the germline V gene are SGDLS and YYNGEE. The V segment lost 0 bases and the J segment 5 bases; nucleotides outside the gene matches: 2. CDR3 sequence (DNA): TGTGCCAGCAGCGTAGCCGGGACAGGGGGAGATACGCAGTATTTT. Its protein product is CASSVAGTGGDTQYF.